This T cell receptor (beta chain) appears in the sequencing data of a study of cytomegalovirus exposure and HLA in healthy donors. Study context: The 100 million to 120 million unique TCR beta sequences, from about 190 million T cells, were found by an earlier analysis. From HLA-typed donors, an early data release held around 85 million unique TCRs.

Trimming at V came to 2 bases and at J to 2 bases, leaving 7 bases not matched to a gene. CDR3 size: 16 residues. CDR1 is SGHRS and CDR2 is YFSETQ in the germline V gene. A word on this clone: Its antigen is as yet unknown.

PCR primers comprised 60 Vbeta and 13 Jbeta primers. Libraries were prepared by immunoSEQ multiplex PCR; TCRdb keeps only in-frame clonotypes and omits some of them. The table has some 150,000 clones, 65% to 90% seen once. Findings and limits, study-wide: HLA alleles showed associations with roughly 17,000 TCR beta sequences in a later analysis, at a 0.05 false discovery rate. Among TCR sequences, most were rare, though some public TCRs appeared in many donors.

This TCR came from a female donor in good health and CMV-seronegative. The sample was PBMCs. V and J are TRBV5-1 and TRBJ2-3; the match to TRBD2 covers 8 bases. CDR3 loop: CASSFSGALPTDTQYF. Here the CDR3 DNA reads TGCGCCAGCAGCTTTAGCGGGGCCTTACCCACAGATACGCAGTATTTT.